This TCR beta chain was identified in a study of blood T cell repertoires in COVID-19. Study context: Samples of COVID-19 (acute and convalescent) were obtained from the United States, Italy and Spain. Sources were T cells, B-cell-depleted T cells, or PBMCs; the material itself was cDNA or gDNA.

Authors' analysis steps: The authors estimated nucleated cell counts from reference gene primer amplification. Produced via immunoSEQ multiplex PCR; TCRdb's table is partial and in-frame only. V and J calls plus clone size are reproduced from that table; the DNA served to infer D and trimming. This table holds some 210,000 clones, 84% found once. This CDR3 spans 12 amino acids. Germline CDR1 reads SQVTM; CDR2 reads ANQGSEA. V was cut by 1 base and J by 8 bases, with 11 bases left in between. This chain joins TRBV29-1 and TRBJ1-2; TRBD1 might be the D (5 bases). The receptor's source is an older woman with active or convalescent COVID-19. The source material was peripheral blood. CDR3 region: CSVEGNGGGYTF. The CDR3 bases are TGCAGCGTTGAAGGAAACGGGGGAGGCTACACCTTC. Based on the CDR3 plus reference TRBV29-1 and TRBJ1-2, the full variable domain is SAVISQKPSRDICQRGTSLTIQCQVDSQVTMMFWYRQQPGQSLTLIATANQGSEATYESGFVIDKFPISRPNLTFSTLTVSNMSPEDSSIYLCSVEGNGGGYTFGSGTRLTVV.